The source of this TCR beta chain is a study of T cell responses to AZD1222 COVID-19 vaccine. The CDR3 is 13 amino acids. Germline assignment: CDR1 SEHNR and CDR2 FQNEAQ (reference sequence). V gave up 2 bases and J gave up 4 bases, with 8 bases separating them. Data came from immunoSEQ multiplex PCR; TCRdb stores just in-frame clones and leaves some out. The top ten hold less than 2.5% of the sample, which has about 150,000 clones, approximately 91% seen once. The study's findings and limits: Spike-specific TCR depth and breadth grew after two AZD1222 doses. Spike as a whole was targeted by vaccine-associated CD4 TCRs, dominant at 160-218 and 743-854. The donors showed a predominance of white British ancestry and of females, with possible underestimation of clonal diversity.

Points on this clone: Its antigen is unidentified.

The TCR comes from an adult who received the AZD1222 COVID-19 vaccine. Sequences were derived from peripheral blood, sampled 28 days after the second AZD1222 dose. The rearrangement uses TRBV7-9 and TRBJ1-1; D unclear. CDR3 in DNA: TGTGCCAGCAGCTTACAGGAAGGCACTGAAGCTTTCTTT. It yields the protein CASSLQEGTEAFF.